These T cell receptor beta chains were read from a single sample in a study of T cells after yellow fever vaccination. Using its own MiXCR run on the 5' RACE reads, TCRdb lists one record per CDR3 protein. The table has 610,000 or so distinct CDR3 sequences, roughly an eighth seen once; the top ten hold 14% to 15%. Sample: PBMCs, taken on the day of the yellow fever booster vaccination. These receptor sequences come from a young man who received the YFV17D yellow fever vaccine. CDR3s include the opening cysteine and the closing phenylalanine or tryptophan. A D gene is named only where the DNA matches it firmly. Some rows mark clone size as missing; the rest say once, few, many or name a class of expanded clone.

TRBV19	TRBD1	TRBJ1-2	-	CATNQRTGEGLNYGYTF	TGTGCCACAAACCAGAGGACAGGGGAAGGGTTGAACTATGGCTACACCTTC
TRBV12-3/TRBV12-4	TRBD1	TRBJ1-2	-	CASSVTGGAGGGYTF	TGTGCCAGCAGTGTAACAGGGGGCGCTGGGGGTGGCTACACCTTC
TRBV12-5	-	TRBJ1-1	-	CASGFLVNTEAFF	TGTGCTAGTGGTTTTTTAGTGAACACTGAAGCTTTCTTT
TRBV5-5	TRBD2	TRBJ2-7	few	CASSFRLEREGRSF	TGTGCCAGCAGCTTCCGACTTGAGAGGGAGGGCCGATCCTTC
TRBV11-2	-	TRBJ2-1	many	CASSLAVGRDYEQFF	TGTGCCAGCAGCTTAGCGGTCGGCCGGGACTATGAGCAGTTCTTC
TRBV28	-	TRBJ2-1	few	CASSLNREIYNEQFF	TGTGCCAGCAGTTTAAACAGGGAAATCTACAATGAGCAGTTCTTC
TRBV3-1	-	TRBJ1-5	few	CASSPMIGQPQHF	TGTGCCAGCAGCCCCATGATTGGTCAGCCCCAGCATTTT
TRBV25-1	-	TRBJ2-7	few	CASSIAGYEQYF	TGTGCCAGCAGTATCGCCGGCTACGAGCAGTACTTC
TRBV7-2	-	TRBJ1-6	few	CASSLGEGSYSPLHF	TGTGCCAGCAGCTTAGGGGAGGGGTCTTACTCACCCCTCCACTTT
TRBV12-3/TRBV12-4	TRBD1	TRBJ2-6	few	CASTLRNRGRGSGANVLTF	TGTGCCAGCACCCTCAGGAACAGGGGGCGCGGATCTGGGGCCAACGTCCTGACTTTC
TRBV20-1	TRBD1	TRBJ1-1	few	CSARTGLGTEAFF	TGCAGTGCGAGGACAGGGCTGGGCACTGAAGCTTTCTTT
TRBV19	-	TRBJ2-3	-	CASSIEGARTDTQYF	TGTGCCAGTAGTATAGAGGGGGCTAGGACAGATACGCAGTATTTT
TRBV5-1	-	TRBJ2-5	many	CASSPRTGGETQYF	TGCGCCAGCAGCCCCCGGACCGGAGGGGAGACCCAGTACTTC
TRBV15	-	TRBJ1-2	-	CATSNWDTPRVGYTF	TGTGCCACCAGCAATTGGGACACCCCGCGGGTTGGCTACACCTTC
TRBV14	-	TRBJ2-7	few	CASSQALGYYEQYF	TGTGCCAGCAGCCAAGCGCTGGGCTACTACGAGCAGTACTTC
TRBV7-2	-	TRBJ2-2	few	CASSPLVTGELFF	TGTGCCAGCAGCCCATTAGTTACCGGGGAGCTGTTTTTT
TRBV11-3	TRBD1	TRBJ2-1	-	CASSTGGTGVYNEQFF	TGTGCCAGCAGCACTGGAGGGACAGGGGTTTACAATGAGCAGTTCTTC
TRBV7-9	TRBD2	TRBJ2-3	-	CASSQTSGNGIDTQYF	TGTGCCAGCAGCCAAACTAGCGGGAATGGGATAGATACGCAGTATTTT
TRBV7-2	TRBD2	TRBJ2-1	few	CASSLNAGGILGEQFF	TGTGCCAGCAGCTTAAACGCGGGAGGGATATTGGGTGAGCAGTTCTTC
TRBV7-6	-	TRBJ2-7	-	CASSLHRARQYF	TGTGCCAGCAGCCTACACCGGGCCCGGCAGTACTTC
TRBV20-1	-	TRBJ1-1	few	CSARTASTEAFF	TGCAGTGCTAGGACAGCCAGCACTGAAGCTTTCTTT
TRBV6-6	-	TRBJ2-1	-	CASKDGMNEQFF	TGTGCCAGCAAGGACGGGATGAATGAGCAGTTCTTC
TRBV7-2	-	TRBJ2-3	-	CASSLWVGQGSDTQYF	TGTGCCAGCAGCTTATGGGTGGGTCAGGGATCAGATACGCAGTATTTT
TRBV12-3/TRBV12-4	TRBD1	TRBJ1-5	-	CASSRPGGGSQPQHF	TGTGCCAGCAGTCGCCCAGGGGGAGGGTCTCAGCCCCAGCATTTT
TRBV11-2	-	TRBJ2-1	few	CASSLATARYNEQFF	TGTGCCAGCAGTCTGGCGACAGCCCGCTACAATGAGCAGTTCTTC
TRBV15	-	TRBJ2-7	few	CATSRDRVGYEQYF	TGTGCCACCAGCAGAGACAGGGTTGGCTACGAGCAGTACTTC
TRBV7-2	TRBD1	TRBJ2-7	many	CASSLGQGVPYEQYF	TGTGCCAGCAGCCTGGGACAGGGGGTGCCCTACGAGCAGTACTTC
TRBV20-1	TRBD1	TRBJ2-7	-	CSAVGTGVLYEQYF	TGCAGTGCTGTTGGGACAGGGGTTTTGTACGAGCAGTACTTC
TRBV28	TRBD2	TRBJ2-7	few	CASDSLAGGRNEQYF	TGTGCCAGCGATAGTCTAGCGGGAGGGCGGAACGAGCAGTACTTC
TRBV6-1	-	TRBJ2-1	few	CASSGALAYNEQFF	TGTGCCAGCAGTGGGGCCCTTGCCTACAATGAGCAGTTCTTC
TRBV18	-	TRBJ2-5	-	CASSATEKETQYF	TGTGCCAGCTCCGCCACGGAAAAAGAGACCCAGTACTTC
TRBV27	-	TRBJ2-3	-	CASSLGWSTDTQYF	TGTGCCAGCAGTTTAGGTTGGAGCACAGATACGCAGTATTTT
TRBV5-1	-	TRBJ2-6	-	CASSLMASVRSGANVLTF	TGCGCCAGCAGCTTGATGGCTAGCGTTCGCTCTGGGGCCAACGTCCTGACTTTC
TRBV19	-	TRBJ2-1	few	CATRRTVLNEQFF	TGTGCCACCAGGAGGACCGTCTTGAATGAGCAGTTCTTC
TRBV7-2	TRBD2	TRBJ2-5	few	CASSLSGLAIETQYF	TGTGCCAGCAGCTTAAGTGGACTAGCGATAGAGACCCAGTACTTC
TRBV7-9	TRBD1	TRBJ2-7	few	CASSPAGTGVYEQYF	TGTGCCAGCAGCCCAGCCGGGACAGGGGTTTACGAGCAGTACTTC
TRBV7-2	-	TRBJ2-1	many	CASSLGTNNEQFF	TGTGCCAGCAGCTTAGGGACTAACAATGAGCAGTTCTTC